The 18 T cell receptor beta chains reported below all come from one sample, sequenced in a study of cytomegalovirus exposure and HLA in healthy donors listed by TCRdb under 2017. The library was made by the immunoSEQ multiplex PCR assay. For the multiplex PCR, a mixture combining 60 forward primers for TCR Vbeta segments and 13 reverse primers for TCR Jbeta segments was used. Entries here come from immuneACCESS through TCRdb and include only in-frame sequences with V and J called. Some clones fail to appear in such tables; in the studies checked, an unresolved V gene covers under half of the shortfall, and the cause of the remainder is unknown. The sample table contains roughly 100,000 clones; only one count was recorded for more than 70% of them. Of the sample, 2% to 2.5% falls within the top ten clones. What was sequenced was PBMCs. Every receptor here comes from a man aged 25-45 years in good health and CMV-seronegative.

This chain connects TRBV5-1 to TRBJ2-1; D might be TRBD2 (6 bases). CDR3 length: 14 amino acids. V gave up 0 bases and J gave up 5 bases, with 9 bases separating them. Germline lookup yields CDR1 SGHRS and CDR2 YFSETQ. The CDR3 nucleotides are TGCGCCAGCAGCTTGGCGGGAGTGAACAATGAGCAGTTCTTC. It codes for CASSLAGVNNEQFF. The entire variable domain, with the rest obtained from reference TRBV5-1 and TRBJ2-1, is as follows: KAGVTQTPRYLIKTRGQQVTLSCSPISGHRSVSWYQQTPGQGLQFLFEYFSETQRNKGNFPGRFSGRQFSNSRSEMNVSTLELGDSALYLCASSLAGVNNEQFFGPGTRLTVL.

The gene calls are TRBV5-1 and TRBJ2-5; 9 bases agree with TRBD1. The CDR3 is 14 residues long. Trimming cost V 4 bases and J 5 bases; bases outside gene matches: 6. The V gene's germline CDR1 is SGHRS and CDR2 YFSETQ. CDR3 bases: TGCGCCAGCAGCAAAGGGACAGGGCACGAGACCCAGTACTTC. The encoded protein is CASSKGTGHETQYF.

This clone is a singleton in its sample. This chain connects TRBV5-1 to TRBJ1-1, with a possible D match to TRBD1 (5 bases). V lost 3 bases and J lost 2, with 11 bases in between. The length of the CDR3 is 14 residues. Germline V gene lookup returns CDR1 SGHRS and CDR2 YFSETQ. The CDR3 nucleotides are TGCGCCAGCAGCTCGCTTGACAGTAACACTGAAGCTTTCTTT. Its protein product is CASSSLDSNTEAFF.

The rearrangement links TRBV6-5 to TRBJ2-7; the D gene is possibly TRBD2 (5 bases). The CDR3 sequence is 12 residues long. Trimming left V 8 bases short and J 5 bases short, with 13 bases between. Germline V lookup: CDR1 MNHEY, CDR2 SVGAGI. The CDR3, as DNA: TGTGCCAGCTCGGGGTCGAGGAACGAGCAGTACTTC. Its translation: CASSGSRNEQYF.

This clone was detected ten times or more. The V call is TRBV7-9, the J call TRBJ2-2; D not certain. In germline, CDR1 is SEHNR, CDR2 FQNEAQ (reference sequence). The CDR3 spans 16 residues. Trimming removed 6 bases from V and 7 bases from J, with 21 bases in between. CDR3 amino acids: CASRHTATFDHGELFF. The CDR3 nucleotides read TGTGCCAGCAGACATACTGCGACATTCGACCACGGGGAGCTGTTTTTT. Looking up the rest from reference TRBV7-9 and TRBJ2-2 gives the full variable domain: DTGVSQNPRHKITKRGQNVTFRCDPISEHNRLYWYRQTLGQGPEFLTYFQNEAQLEKSRLLSDRFSAERPKGSFSTLEIQRTEQGDSAMYLCASRHTATFDHGELFFGEGSRLTVL.

V and J are TRBV7-2 and TRBJ2-5, with 9 bases that match TRBD1. The CDR3 runs 17 residues. The germline gives CDR1 SGHTA, CDR2 FQGNSA. The V gene end was trimmed by 5 bases and the J gene end by 4 bases; junction bases not matched to a gene: 14. The CDR3, as DNA: TGTGCCAGCAGCCTGGCCCCCGGGACAGGGAGCAGAGAGACCCAGTACTTC. It codes for CASSLAPGTGSRETQYF.

This sequence joins TRBV5-4 and TRBJ2-7; no definite D call. The CDR3 runs to 12 residues. The V gene's germline CDR1 is SGHNT and CDR2 YYREEE (reference sequence). Trimming took off 2 bases at V and 3 bases at J, with 6 bases between the two ends. CDR3 sequence (DNA): TGTGCCAGCAGCTTTCCAGGCTACGAGCAGTACTTC. Its protein product is CASSFPGYEQYF.

The chain recombines TRBV7-3 with TRBJ2-3; no definite D call. The V gene lost 2 bases and the J gene lost 6 bases, with 9 bases spanning the gap. There are 13 residues in the CDR3. Germline V gene data show CDR1 as SGHTA and CDR2 as FQGTGA. The CDR3 DNA is TGTGCCAGCAGCTTAGTCTCGGGTGATACGCAGTATTTT. Translation gives CASSLVSGDTQYF.

The rearrangement joins TRBV4-2 to TRBJ1-1, with D possibly matching TRBD1 (6 bases). Trimming took 1 base from V and 11 from J, leaving 14 bases between them. CDR3 length: 13 amino acids. Germline CDR1 reads LGHNA; CDR2 reads YNFKEQ. CDR3 in amino acids: CASSQVGGRGAFF. The CDR3 DNA follows: TGTGCCAGCAGCCAAGTCGGGGGGCGAGGGGCTTTCTTT.

This clone was recorded at least ten times. V gene TRBV30 combines with J gene TRBJ1-2, with D possibly TRBD1 on 5 matching bases. In germline, CDR1 is GTSNPN, CDR2 SVGIG (reference sequence). V was cut by 1 base and J by 8 bases, with 8 bases left in between. The CDR3 loop spans 11 amino acids. CDR3 nucleotide sequence: TGTGCCTGGAGTGAGGGGTGGGGCTACACCTTC. Translating gives CAWSEGWGYTF.

In nucleotides, the CDR3 is TGCAGCGCGGCGGGAGGGCCGGGAAGGACAGATACGCAGTATTTT. This translates into CSAAGGPGRTDTQYF. V gene TRBV29-1 combines with J gene TRBJ2-3, with 9 bases identical to TRBD2. Trimming cost V 7 bases and J 3 bases; bases outside gene matches: 11. Per germline, CDR1 SQVTM and CDR2 ANQGSEA. CDR3 length: 15 amino acids.

This clone was observed a few times. This chain uses TRBV28 with TRBJ2-7, with TRBD1 identical over 10 bases. The germline V gene has CDR1 MDHEN and CDR2 SYDVKM. This CDR3 is 15 amino acids long. V gave up 5 bases and J gave up 5 bases; unmatched junction bases: 9. The CDR3 nucleotides read TGTGCCAGCAGTCTGACCGGGACAGGGGACGACGAGCAGTACTTC. Protein: CASSLTGTGDDEQYF.

The chain is built from TRBV5-1 and TRBJ2-7; D perhaps matches TRBD2 (5 bases). The CDR3 totals 14 residues. Germline V gene data show CDR1 as SGHRS and CDR2 as YFSETQ. V shed 4 bases and J shed 3 bases, with 14 bases lying between them. The CDR3 sequence is CASSPQRAGYEQYF. DNA for the CDR3: TGCGCCAGCAGCCCCCAGAGGGCAGGCTACGAGCAGTACTTC.

The table lists this clone with a few counts. The chain links TRBV7-9 to TRBJ2-6; TRBD2 might be the D (6 bases). The CDR3 has 19 residues. Germline V gene data show CDR1 as SEHNR and CDR2 as FQNEAQ (reference sequence). Trimming took 5 bases from V and 2 from J, leaving 22 bases between them. This CDR3 is CASSPWVVGGVTGANVLTF. CDR3 DNA: TGTGCCAGCAGCCCCTGGGTGGTCGGGGGAGTTACTGGGGCCAACGTCCTGACTTTC.

The chain links TRBV6-5 to TRBJ2-2; TRBD1 agrees at 7 bases. V lost 0 bases, J lost 5 bases, and 3 bases stayed unmatched. The CDR3 has 15 residues. In germline, CDR1 is MNHEY, CDR2 SVGAGI. The DNA for the CDR3 is TGTGCCAGCAGTTACTCAGGGGGCAGGACCGGGGAGCTGTTTTTT. It encodes CASSYSGGRTGELFF.

A few counts support this clone. This rearrangement joins TRBV9 to TRBJ2-7; possibly TRBD2 for D (5 bases). CDR3 size: 15 residues. V was trimmed by 0 bases and J by 4 bases, leaving 14 bases between them. CDR1 SGDLS and CDR2 YYNGEE come from the germline V gene. The CDR3 loop is CASSVGSGRGYEQYF. DNA for the CDR3: TGTGCCAGCAGCGTAGGTTCTGGGAGAGGTTACGAGCAGTACTTC.

In its sample, this clone was seen once. The gene calls are TRBV28 and TRBJ1-5; D not certain. From germline, CDR1 is MDHEN and CDR2 SYDVKM. This CDR3 is 16 amino acids long. V was shortened by 0 bases and J by 1 base, with 10 bases between the two germline ends. The CDR3 here is CASSLWARLSNQPQHF. CDR3 in DNA: TGTGCCAGCAGTTTATGGGCCAGACTGAGCAATCAGCCCCAGCATTTT.

V gene TRBV5-6 combines with J gene TRBJ2-2; TRBD2 matches 8 bases. V shed 1 base and J 5 bases; nucleotides not matched to a gene: 16. Germline CDR1 reads SGHDT; CDR2 reads YYEEEE. This CDR3 region has 19 residues. The CDR3 DNA reads TGTGCCAGCAGCTTGCAAAGAAGCCGAGCGGGAGAACGTACCGGGGAGCTGTTTTTT. Amino acid sequence: CASSLQRSRAGERTGELFF.